The 21 T cell receptor beta chains below come from one sample, sequenced in a study of blood T cell repertoires in COVID-19. Some clones are missing from TCRdb's copy, which holds only in-frame ones; the method was immunoSEQ multiplex PCR. The table records about 190,000 clones, roughly 90% of them present only once. Sample: peripheral blood. These receptors came from a man aged 45 to 65 with acute or convalescent COVID-19.

The CDR3 DNA sequence: TGTGCCAGCAGTTACGGACTCAATGAGCAGTTCTTC. Protein: CASSYGLNEQFF. The V call is TRBV6-2 or TRBV6-3, the J call TRBJ2-1; D is perhaps TRBD2 (5 bases). The V end was cut by 2 bases, the J end by 6 bases, with 5 bases between. Looked up from germline, CDR1 is MNHEY and CDR2 is SVGEGT. This CDR3 is 12 amino acids long.

The J gene is TRBJ1-5, the V gene TRBV3-1 (or the pseudogene TRBV3-2); D uncertain. CDR1 and CDR2 from the germline V gene are LGHDT and YNNKEL (reference sequence). The CDR3 has 14 amino acids. Trimming removed 2 bases from V and 0 bases from J, with 5 bases in between. The CDR3 loop reads CASSQQYSNQPQHF. The CDR3, as DNA: TGTGCCAGCAGCCAACAGTATAGCAATCAGCCCCAGCATTTT.

The chain is built from TRBV28 and TRBJ1-2; possibly TRBD1 for D (5 bases). CDR3 length: 14 amino acids. Deletions cut 6 bases from V and 8 bases from J, with 19 bases between. Germline CDR1 reads MDHEN; CDR2 reads SYDVKM. This chain's CDR3 is CASSQPDIQRGYTF. In nucleotides, the CDR3 is TGTGCCAGCAGCCAGCCGGACATTCAAAGGGGCTACACCTTC.

About this clone itself: Other DNA sequences in this sample translate to the same CDR3. This chain connects TRBV7-3 to TRBJ2-1; weak D call: TRBD2 (5 bases). This CDR3 contains 15 residues. The V end lost 4 bases, the J end lost 0 bases, and 10 bases lay between the germline ends. Looked up from germline, CDR1 is SGHTA and CDR2 is FQGTGA. The chain's CDR3 is CASSWTPSSYNEQFF. DNA for the CDR3: TGTGCCAGCAGCTGGACTCCGAGCTCCTACAATGAGCAGTTCTTC.

This rearrangement joins TRBV6-6 to TRBJ1-4; no clear D. This CDR3 is 13 amino acids long. V was clipped by 9 bases and J by 0 bases, with 8 bases between them. CDR1 MNHNY and CDR2 SVGAGI come from the germline V gene (reference sequence). The CDR3 reads CASSATTNEKLFF. In DNA form, the CDR3 reads TGTGCCAGTAGCGCAACAACTAATGAAAAACTGTTTTTT.

The V call is TRBV5-6, the J call TRBJ1-2; 10 nucleotides agree with TRBD1. Germline lookup yields CDR1 SGHDT and CDR2 YYEEEE. The CDR3 spans 14 residues. V gave up 1 base and J gave up 8 bases; unmatched junction bases: 5. The CDR3 DNA sequence: TGTGCCAGCAGCTTGAGCGGGACAGGGGAAGGCTACACCTTC. It codes for CASSLSGTGEGYTF.

The chain is built from TRBV19 and TRBJ2-7, with a tentative D call TRBD2 (5 bases). Germline V CDR1 and CDR2: LNHDA, SQIVND (reference sequence). V was cut by 4 bases and J by 0 bases, with 7 bases left in between. The CDR3 has 13 residues. CDR3 residues: CASSSEGSYEQYF. CDR3 nucleotides: TGTGCCAGTAGTAGTGAGGGCTCCTACGAGCAGTACTTC.

Concerning this clone: The identical CDR3 is also encoded by other nucleotide sequences in the sample. This chain connects TRBV27 to TRBJ2-7; no reliable D call. The CDR3 has 13 residues. V was cut by 5 bases and J by 0 bases, with 8 bases left in between. CDR1 and CDR2 from the germline V gene are MNHEY and SMNVEV (reference sequence). DNA for the CDR3: TGTGCCAGCAGTCGGTCCGGCTCCTACGAGCAGTACTTC. It codes for CASSRSGSYEQYF.

The gene calls are TRBV10-3 and TRBJ1-6; 10 bases are a match to TRBD1. Germline V lookup: CDR1 ENHRY, CDR2 SYGVKD. Germline trimming cut 6 bases from V and 8 bases from J; bases unmatched to any gene: 7. This CDR3 spans 15 amino acids. CDR3 residues: CAIRQTGGADSPLHF. The CDR3 nucleotides are TGTGCCATCAGACAGACAGGGGGCGCGGATTCACCCCTCCACTTT.

In this sample, this clone turned up once. The gene calls are TRBV3-1 (or the pseudogene TRBV3-2) and TRBJ2-1, with 10 bases lining up with TRBD2. The V and J ends lost 2 bases and 8 bases, in that order; junction bases with no gene match: 6. Germline CDR1 and CDR2: LGHDT and YNNKEL (reference sequence). This CDR3 spans 15 amino acids. CDR3 in amino acids: CASSQLAGVLDEQFF. The CDR3 DNA reads TGTGCCAGCAGCCAACTAGCGGGAGTTTTGGATGAGCAGTTCTTC.

The chain combines TRBV28 with TRBJ2-7; possibly TRBD1 for D (5 bases). This CDR3 has 14 amino acids. Germline loops: CDR1 MDHEN, CDR2 SYDVKM. V was pared by 6 bases and J by 0 bases, with 12 bases between. Here the CDR3 DNA reads TGTGCCAGCAGGACCCCAGACAGCTCCTACGAGCAGTACTTC. Translated: CASRTPDSSYEQYF.

Concerning this clone itself: Germline is not matched at one junction end, which may reflect a read error. The rearrangement links TRBV7-3 to TRBJ2-1; the D is unclear. The CDR3 loop spans 20 amino acids. Germline V lookup: CDR1 SGHTA, CDR2 FQGTGA. CDR3: CASSLKTGLSVPASSNEQFF. The DNA for the CDR3 is TGTGCCAGCAGCCTAAAAACCGGCCTCAGCGTCCCTGCTTCCTCCAATGAGCAGTTCTTC.

This clone has more than one count but fewer than ten. At the DNA level, this CDR3 is encoded by other sequences in the same sample as well. This rearrangement joins TRBV11-1 to TRBJ2-7; D not resolved. Germline-derived CDR1 and CDR2 are SGHAT and FQDESV (reference sequence). With 5 bases removed from V and 3 bases from J, the gap between germline ends came to 8 bases. This CDR3 spans 12 amino acids. CDR3 bases: TGTGCCAGCAGCAGGAGAGACTACGAGCAGTACTTC. Translation: CASSRRDYEQYF.

V is TRBV18 and J is TRBJ2-2; D not certain. Germline V gene lookup returns CDR1 KGHSH and CDR2 LQKENI. Trimming took off 2 bases at V and 2 bases at J, with 12 bases between the two ends. This CDR3 has 16 residues. The CDR3 here is CASSPRLGGNTGELFF. Written as DNA, the CDR3 is TGTGCCAGCTCACCAAGGCTAGGCGGAAACACCGGGGAGCTGTTTTTT.

The chain's CDR3 is CASSYRDSENSPLHF. For the CDR3, the DNA is TGTGCCAGCAGCTATAGGGACAGCGAAAATTCACCCCTCCACTTT. J is TRBJ1-6 and V is TRBV2, with 7 nucleotides matching TRBD1. The V gene end was trimmed by 6 bases and the J gene end by 7 bases; junction bases not matched to a gene: 9. The CDR3 has 15 residues. Germline V lookup: CDR1 SNHLY, CDR2 FYNNEI.

This chain links TRBV5-4 with TRBJ2-3, with 9 nucleotides matching TRBD2. Germline CDR1 is SGHNT and CDR2 is YYREEE (reference sequence). V shed 0 bases and J 4 bases; nucleotides not matched to a gene: 9. The CDR3 covers 17 residues. CDR3 sequence: CASSLALAGGGADTQYF. In nucleotides, the CDR3 is TGTGCCAGCAGCTTGGCCTTGGCGGGGGGGGGCGCAGATACGCAGTATTTT. Looking up the rest from reference TRBV5-4 and TRBJ2-3 gives the full variable domain: ETGVTQSPTHLIKTRGQQVTLRCSSQSGHNTVSWYQQALGQGPQFIFQYYREEENGRGNFPPRFSGLQFPNYSSELNVNALELDDSALYLCASSLALAGGGADTQYFGPGTRLTVL.

This chain links TRBV27 with TRBJ1-2, with D possibly being TRBD1 (5 bases). Germline CDR1 and CDR2: MNHEY and SMNVEV (reference sequence). V lost 3 bases and J 8 bases, leaving 13 bases between the germline ends. The CDR3 has 13 residues. As DNA, the CDR3 is TGTGCCAGCAGTTTCCCAGCGGGGGTGGGCTACACCTTC. Its translation is CASSFPAGVGYTF.

The DNA for the CDR3 is TGTGCCAGCAGTTTATCAGACTCTCAGGGGCATCGGGGCTACACCTTC. This sequence encodes CASSLSDSQGHRGYTF. The chain recombines TRBV27 with TRBJ1-2, with TRBD1 as a possible D gene (6 bases). The germline V gene encodes CDR1 MNHEY and CDR2 SMNVEV (reference sequence). Deletions cut 0 bases from V and 8 bases from J, with 19 bases between. This CDR3 region has 16 residues.

This chain joins TRBV5-4 and TRBJ2-1; 8 bases line up with TRBD2. Losses at the gene ends were 1 base for V and 3 bases for J; bases not matched to a gene: 3. This CDR3 spans 15 amino acids. CDR1 and CDR2 (germline): SGHNT, YYREEE (reference sequence). The CDR3 spells CASSLTGLGYNEQFF. The DNA of the CDR3 is TGTGCCAGCAGCTTGACGGGACTAGGCTACAATGAGCAGTTCTTC.

This clone has just one count. The chain is built from TRBV7-9 and TRBJ2-1; D might be TRBD1 (5 bases). V was clipped by 6 bases and J by 5 bases, with 17 bases between them. The CDR3 extends over 15 amino acids. Germline CDR1 and CDR2: SEHNR and FQNEAQ (reference sequence). The CDR3 protein is CASRGAGMKDNEQFF. In DNA form, the CDR3 reads TGTGCCAGCAGGGGTGCAGGGATGAAGGACAATGAGCAGTTCTTC.

The gene calls are TRBV19 and TRBJ2-2; D is undetermined. This CDR3 region has 14 residues. Trimming cost V 1 base and J 5 bases, with 8 bases left between them. Germline-derived CDR1 and CDR2 are LNHDA and SQIVND (reference sequence). The CDR3 protein is CASSIGVWTGELFF. CDR3 DNA sequence: TGTGCCAGTAGTATAGGAGTTTGGACCGGGGAGCTGTTTTTT.